This T cell receptor beta chain was sequenced in a study of shared clonotypes between healthy human individuals. Regarding the study as a whole: The study generally estimated greater richness for naive than memory subsets. Clonotype sharing among donors was thought likely to change with sequencing depth.

Naive CD8 cells lacked CD45RO and underwent positive selection for CCR7, leaving out terminally differentiated effector memory CD45RA+ cells. Per germline, CDR1 MDHEN and CDR2 SYDVKM. The CDR3 runs to 16 residues. Trimming cost V 3 bases and J 0 bases, with 14 bases left between them. Regarding this clone: What it binds is not known.

Generated by immunoSEQ multiplex PCR, the TCRdb table keeps only in-frame clones and is missing some. The sample lists about 870,000 clones; around 92% were seen once. Sequencing input: naive CD8+ T cells sorted from blood. This chain connects TRBV28 to TRBJ1-1; possible D gene TRBD1, 6 bases. The receptor was isolated from a man aged 30-40 years in good health. The CDR3 DNA reads as TGTGCCAGCAGTTTGGGGGGGCTTGAGATGAACACTGAAGCTTTCTTT. Its translation is CASSLGGLEMNTEAFF.